The rows below give T cell receptor beta chains drawn from one sample of a study of T-cell memory formation after mild COVID-19. TCRdb re-called the 5' RACE reads with MiXCR, one entry per CDR3 protein. The sample has fewer than 650,000 distinct CDR3 sequences; roughly 21% are singletons. Sequenced material: PBMCs or a T cell subset sorted from them (not recorded which). Source of these receptors: an adult woman who had mild COVID-19 (a few samples of this study predate the infection). Cell type and time point are not known. Both conserved end residues are part of each CDR3. A D gene is named only where the DNA matches it firmly. Expanded clones are given a class, and other clones once, few, many or no size at all.

j_call d_call clone_size v_call cdr3_aa cdr3_nt
TRBJ2-7 . . TRBV5-4 CASSLDTPFYEQYF TGTGCCAGCAGCTTGGACACCCCTTTCTACGAGCAGTACTTC
TRBJ2-6 . . TRBV5-6 CASSLETVPYSGANVLTF TGTGCCAGCAGCTTGGAGACAGTACCATACTCTGGGGCCAACGTCCTGACTTTC
TRBJ1-1 . few TRBV6-5 CASSYSLHTEAFF TGTGCCAGCAGTTACTCGTTACACACTGAAGCTTTCTTT
TRBJ1-1 . few TRBV5-1 CASSMPSSTEAFF TGCGCCAGCAGCATGCCAAGCAGTACTGAAGCTTTCTTT
TRBJ1-1 . . TRBV19 CASSMALRDSDTEAFF TGTGCCAGTAGTATGGCCCTCCGGGATTCGGACACTGAAGCTTTCTTT
TRBJ2-7 . . TRBV27 CASRPSPGGAEQYF TGTGCCAGCAGACCTAGCCCAGGCGGGGCCGAGCAGTACTTC
TRBJ2-7 . . TRBV5-1 CASSPLPGTETYEQYF TGCGCCAGCAGCCCACTCCCCGGGACGGAGACCTACGAGCAGTACTTC
TRBJ2-7 . few TRBV29-1 CSVVWLDGYEQYF TGCAGCGTTGTCTGGCTAGACGGCTACGAGCAGTACTTC
TRBJ2-3 . . TRBV6-4 CASSESRTYNTDTQYF TGTGCCAGCAGTGAGTCCCGGACTTATAACACAGATACGCAGTATTTT
TRBJ2-6 . . TRBV27 CASSFIASGANVLTF TGTGCCAGCAGTTTTATTGCTTCTGGGGCCAACGTCCTGACTTTC
TRBJ2-3 . few TRBV10-3 CAIGYIADTQYF TGTGCCATAGGGTATATCGCAGATACGCAGTATTTT
TRBJ1-1 . . TRBV7-8 CASSLEIPPGNTEAFF TGTGCCAGCAGCTTAGAAATCCCCCCGGGGAACACTGAAGCTTTCTTT
TRBJ1-5 . few TRBV4-2 CASSRSGDSNQPQHF TGTGCCAGCAGCCGTTCGGGTGATAGCAATCAGCCCCAGCATTTT
TRBJ2-5 TRBD1 few TRBV25-1 CASSLPGGMETQYF TGTGCCAGCAGTCTGCCAGGGGGCATGGAGACCCAGTACTTC
TRBJ2-5 . few TRBV21-1 CASSSTLKARETQYF TGTGCCAGCAGCTCCACTCTCAAAGCGCGAGAGACCCAGTACTTC
TRBJ1-5 . . TRBV4-3 CASSQDTRQPQHF TGCGCCAGCAGCCAAGATACAAGGCAGCCCCAGCATTTT
TRBJ2-5 TRBD1 few TRBV5-6 CASSHSGTDERYF TGTGCCAGCAGCCACTCCGGGACAGACGAAAGGTACTTC
TRBJ2-7 TRBD2 . TRBV20-1 CSARYGTSGNEQYF TGCAGTGCTAGATACGGGACTAGCGGGAACGAGCAGTACTTC
TRBJ2-1 TRBD2 few TRBV7-9 CASSLVLAGADEQFF TGTGCCAGCAGCTTGGTGTTAGCGGGAGCGGATGAGCAGTTCTTC
TRBJ2-1 TRBD2 few TRBV12-3/TRBV12-4 CASNWAGGFYNEQFF TGTGCCAGCAATTGGGCGGGAGGGTTCTACAATGAGCAGTTCTTC
TRBJ1-2 . . TRBV18 CASSPPNPRGYTF TGTGCCAGCTCACCACCTAACCCGAGGGGCTACACCTTC
TRBJ1-4 TRBD1 once TRBV6-1 CASSVPGQGLANEKLFF TGTGCCAGCAGTGTACCGGGACAGGGGTTGGCTAATGAAAAACTGTTTTTT
TRBJ2-7 . few TRBV20-1 CSANGQLPYEQYF TGCAGTGCTAACGGACAGCTCCCCTACGAGCAGTACTTC
TRBJ1-5 TRBD1 . TRBV19 CASSPRGPDNQPQHF TGTGCCAGTAGTCCCAGGGGGCCGGACAATCAGCCCCAGCATTTT
TRBJ1-5 TRBD1 . TRBV7-6 CASSLGPGTGHSNQPQHF TGTGCCAGCAGCTTAGGCCCCGGGACAGGTCATAGCAATCAGCCCCAGCATTTT
TRBJ1-2 . few TRBV24-1 CATSDFRQANGYTF TGTGCCACCAGTGATTTTCGGCAGGCCAATGGCTACACCTTC
TRBJ1-5 . few TRBV12-3/TRBV12-4 CASSLEGWSQASNQPQHF TGTGCCAGCAGTTTAGAGGGTTGGAGCCAAGCTAGCAATCAGCCCCAGCATTTT
TRBJ2-1 TRBD2 few TRBV4-3 CASSQDPSSGSYNEQFF TGCGCCAGCAGCCAAGATCCGTCTAGCGGCTCCTACAATGAGCAGTTCTTC
TRBJ2-1 TRBD1 many TRBV7-9 CASSLYRGDEQFF TGTGCCAGCAGCTTATACAGGGGTGATGAGCAGTTCTTC
TRBJ2-3 . . TRBV7-3 CASSSMGGTQYF TGTGCCAGCAGCTCGATGGGTGGTACGCAGTATTTT
TRBJ1-1 . . TRBV7-2 CASSLYREAFF TGTGCCAGCAGCCTTTACAGGGAAGCTTTCTTT
TRBJ2-1 . . TRBV20-1 CSARPRQKYNEQFF TGCAGTGCCCGACCCCGACAGAAATACAATGAGCAGTTCTTC
TRBJ2-4 TRBD1 . TRBV7-9 CASSPWTGIEYLAKNIQYF TGTGCCAGCAGCCCGTGGACAGGGATAGAATATTTAGCCAAAAACATTCAGTACTTC
TRBJ2-2 TRBD2 . TRBV7-6 CASSLVQAGDTGELFF TGTGCCAGCAGCTTAGTTCAGGCGGGGGACACCGGGGAGCTGTTTTTT
TRBJ1-2 TRBD1 . TRBV7-3 CASSPGQQEYGYTF TGTGCCAGCAGCCCGGGACAGCAAGAATATGGCTACACCTTC
TRBJ1-2 . . TRBV9 CASSDLGTTRGYTF TGTGCCAGCAGCGACTTAGGGACCACGCGAGGCTACACCTTC
TRBJ2-1 TRBD2 once TRBV5-1 CASSLRREVYNEQFF TGCGCCAGCAGCTTGCGGCGGGAGGTTTATAATGAGCAGTTCTTC
TRBJ2-3 . . TRBV5-4 CASSFIGGGSDTQYF TGTGCCAGCAGCTTCATCGGGGGAGGATCAGATACGCAGTATTTT
TRBJ2-7 TRBD1 . TRBV15 CATSGDRRYEQYF TGTGCCACCAGCGGGGACAGGAGGTACGAGCAGTACTTC
TRBJ2-7 TRBD2 few TRBV12-3/TRBV12-4 CASNTGGYEQYF TGTGCCAGCAATACGGGAGGGTACGAGCAGTACTTC
TRBJ2-7 TRBD1 . TRBV4-1 CASSHPGQGFEQYF TGCGCCAGCAGCCATCCGGGACAGGGGTTTGAGCAGTACTTC
TRBJ2-1 . . TRBV2 CASSVEGEQFF TGTGCCAGCAGTGTGGAGGGCGAGCAGTTCTTC
TRBJ1-2 TRBD1 . TRBV6-5 CASTRGQGAYGYTF TGTGCCAGCACCCGGGGACAGGGCGCTTATGGCTACACCTTC
TRBJ2-2 . . TRBV6-2/TRBV6-3 CASSYPRGSGNTGELFF TGTGCCAGCAGTTACCCGAGGGGTAGCGGTAACACCGGGGAGCTGTTTTTT
TRBJ1-1 . few TRBV4-3 CASSQDLAFEAFF TGCGCCAGCAGCCAAGATCTCGCGTTTGAAGCTTTCTTT
TRBJ2-3 . few TRBV6-2/TRBV6-3 CASSYSQAFAASTDTQYF TGTGCCAGCAGTTACTCGCAGGCGTTTGCGGCTAGCACAGATACGCAGTATTTT
TRBJ2-1 TRBD2 few TRBV7-3 CASSSTSGRATEQFF TGTGCCAGCAGCTCCACTAGCGGGAGGGCCACTGAGCAGTTCTTC
TRBJ2-3 TRBD1 . TRBV24-1 CATSDREPGQGTDTQYF TGTGCCACCAGTGACCGCGAACCGGGACAGGGCACAGATACGCAGTATTTT
TRBJ2-7 . many TRBV7-2 CASSLGGSGSYEQYF TGTGCCAGCAGTTTAGGGGGTAGCGGCTCCTACGAGCAGTACTTC
TRBJ2-5 . . TRBV29-1 CSVEVPLTQTQYF TGCAGCGTTGAAGTACCTCTCACGCAGACCCAGTACTTC
TRBJ2-3 TRBD2 few TRBV9 CASSVLGLAGVVDTQYF TGTGCCAGCAGCGTACTCGGACTAGCGGGAGTTGTAGATACGCAGTATTTT